This T cell receptor (beta chain) was identified during a study of TIL therapy for anti-PD-1-resistant metastatic lung cancer. Study context: Median patient age was 54, ranging roughly 35-75 years.

Trimming pared 5 bases from V and 7 bases from J, leaving 16 bases between. Germline V lookup: CDR1 SQVTM, CDR2 ANQGSEA. This CDR3 spans 13 amino acids. Sequencing used immunoSEQ v3. Survey-level samples got 2 million or so read pairs; deep-level samples got about 5-6.5 million. TCRdb's copy holds only in-frame clones and misses some; the assay was immunoSEQ multiplex PCR. Here the sample spans approximately 95,000 clones, about 71% being singletons. Time point here: pre-treatment sample, taken before nivolumab and TIL therapy. Pleural nodules or supraclavicular lymph nodes made up most of the excised metastases sampled. Findings of the study overall: Many TIL product clones were absent from baseline tumor, suggesting clonal contraction.

This clone appeared a few times. Its antigen is unknown. The chain carries TRBV29-1 and TRBJ2-3, with a possible D match to TRBD1 (6 bases). The sequence came from a person between 30 and 79 years old with non-small cell lung cancer. The source was tumor tissue, collected at baseline. Here the CDR3 DNA reads TGCAGCGTTCCGGGTACAGGGTTGAATACGCAGTATTTT. Protein sequence: CSVPGTGLNTQYF.